The rows below give T cell receptor beta chains drawn from one sample of a study of T cell clonotyping in hematopoietic cell transplantation. Measured with immunoSEQ multiplex PCR; TCRdb has only the in-frame clones, and not every one. The sample has roughly 5,000 clones; 66% are singletons. The sample in question was PBMCs, obtained 180 days after allogeneic stem cell transplant. Receptors originate from a male patient aged 50 or older who had an allogeneic stem cell transplant from an unrelated donor, so the T cells may come from the graft donor. Some clones in this sample may be carry-over from other donors' samples. The CDR3 runs from the conserved cysteine through the conserved F or W. Only some rows state a clone size, as once, few, many or a class for expanded clones.

CDR3	size	V	J
CSVPRDQNYGYTF	few	TRBV29-1	TRBJ1-2
CASSLTSGYEQYF	.	TRBV13	TRBJ2-7
CASSLEVNQPQHF	.	TRBV11-3	TRBJ1-5
CASSQGQGSGANVLTF	.	TRBV4-2	TRBJ2-6
CASTQGTNYGYTF	.	TRBV6-5	TRBJ1-2
CASSYGGSGRNEKLFF	.	TRBV6-5	TRBJ1-4
CAWTVRGSVTEAFF	.	TRBV30	TRBJ1-1
CASSHIGYEQYF	.	TRBV5-6	TRBJ2-7
CASSPRFIGELFF	.	TRBV7-9	TRBJ2-2
CSVAEGQGGYEQYF	once	TRBV29-1	TRBJ2-7
CATSRGLAANTGELFF	.	TRBV15	TRBJ2-2
CAISPAWYEQYF	.	TRBV10-3	TRBJ2-7
CASSLTATSNQPQHF	few	TRBV5-5	TRBJ1-5
CASSFGTNYGYTF	once	TRBV7-9	TRBJ1-2
CASSMKGGLAKNIQYF	.	TRBV19	TRBJ2-4
CASSLGPGGNTEAFF	.	TRBV7-3	TRBJ1-1
CASSLQLGRSNSPLHF	few	TRBV4-3	TRBJ1-6
CASSVGTGSNQPQHF	.	TRBV9	TRBJ1-5
CAWSVTRTVPLRSPLHF	few	TRBV30	TRBJ1-6
CASSQDWTGGYYEQYF	few	TRBV14	TRBJ2-7
CASSLAWEGAYEQYF	.	TRBV11-1	TRBJ2-7
CAWRVGSGNTIYF	.	TRBV30	TRBJ1-3
CASSLYSEAYEQYF	few	TRBV5-4	TRBJ2-7
CASSIAGAGQETQYF	.	TRBV5-4	TRBJ2-5
CSVEGRESDTGELFF	.	TRBV29-1	TRBJ2-2
CASGQGAGGYTF	.	TRBV27	TRBJ1-2
CASSLRVRIAVQSLHF	.	TRBV5-8	TRBJ1-6
CASSYRGLVTEAFF	large	TRBV5-5	TRBJ1-1
CASSSGGSEAFF	.	TRBV5-6	TRBJ1-1
CAWKEGTGGQPQHF	few	TRBV30	TRBJ1-5
CSVILVVAGVEQYF	.	TRBV29-1	TRBJ2-7
CASSRGLASTDTQYF	.	TRBV19	TRBJ2-3
CASSRYSSSYEQYF	.	TRBV6-1	TRBJ2-7
CASSQTSGRANEQFF	.	TRBV28	TRBJ2-1
CASRPGQGRGETDTQYF	.	TRBV27	TRBJ2-3
CASSPGWGDQPQHF	medium-sized	TRBV6-6	TRBJ1-5
CASSLGQTSSYEQYF	.	TRBV5-4	TRBJ2-7
CAWIPAGRLTYEQYF	.	TRBV30	TRBJ2-7
CASSYAAGGYQETQYF	.	TRBV6-6	TRBJ2-5
CASSFGGMNTEAFF	.	TRBV5-1	TRBJ1-1
CASSVVQRNTEAFF	few	TRBV28	TRBJ1-1
CASSQGKSYEQYF	.	TRBV4-3	TRBJ2-7
CASSWTSGDSSYNEQFF	once	TRBV14	TRBJ2-1
CAWSVQEDTQYF	.	TRBV30	TRBJ2-3
CASKVGGTSNQPQHF	.	TRBV2	TRBJ1-5
CACGRGHEQYF	.	TRBV30	TRBJ2-7
CASSLDLSTDTQYF	.	TRBV7-2	TRBJ2-3
CASSLLSGTGDPGYTF	medium-sized	TRBV7-9	TRBJ1-2
CSVSPSGVEAFF	.	TRBV29-1	TRBJ1-1
CSAPSPDTQYF	.	TRBV20-1	TRBJ2-3
CASSSSYEQYF	few	TRBV5-1	TRBJ2-7
CASSFKGTEKLFF	.	TRBV28	TRBJ1-4
CASSQEPHLGELFF	.	TRBV4-3	TRBJ2-2
CASSRQGDYGYTF	.	TRBV4-2	TRBJ1-2